This T cell receptor beta chain stems from a study of T-cell memory formation after mild COVID-19 (dated by TCRdb to about 2021). A note on the overall study: Most TCR sequence clusters were specific to one of the two donors. In a couple of donors, T-cell clones that expanded and contracted after mild COVID-19 were followed by sequencing TCRalpha and TCRbeta repertoires longitudinally. The cohort was made up of two young adult volunteers, one female and one male, who were previously healthy. Summary of the overall study and its limitations: Whether the second-wave clones peaking on day 37 were SARS-CoV-2 specific was not confirmed. From day 15 to 85, contracting clones showed balanced CD4/CD8 phenotypes, whereas a second wave of clones that expanded from day 15 to 37 leaned towards CD4+. Some responding clones were detected in pre-infection memory, suggesting pre-existing cross-reactive memory T cells joined the SARS-CoV-2 response. Contracting CD4+ clones appeared mostly in the CM and EM memory subsets, whereas CD8+ clones were enriched in EMRA. The study covered only two mild cases, and larger cohorts including severe cases with pre-infection samples were considered necessary.

PBMCs were isolated by Ficoll-Paque density gradient centrifugation. The run used an Illumina NovaSeq 6000. Using 5'RACE with constant-segment primers, TCRalpha and TCRbeta cDNA libraries were constructed, with sample barcodes and unique molecular identifiers added in the process. Trizol reagent was used to extract RNA from every sample. Libraries were amplified in two PCR steps, with a second sample barcode and Illumina TruSeq adapters added in the second step. Sequencing of libraries was performed on an Illumina NovaSeq with 2 x 150 bp paired-end reads. Per the source publication's procedure: With migec v1.2.7, reads were demultiplexed and then collapsed into UMI-guided consensus sequences. Using mixcr v2.1.11, UMI consensuses were aligned to TRA and TRB V and J templates and then assembled into clonotypes. A clonotype was counted as expanded or contracted only if both edgeR and NoisET called the change significant, with noise models trained on biological replicates. For edgeR calls, the cutoffs were a false discovery rate-adjusted p below 0.01 and a log2 fold-change threshold of 1. As an exploratory analysis of dynamics, max-normalized trajectories of the 1000 most abundant clonotypes were examined with PCA combined with hierarchical clustering. Separately sequenced CD4+ and CD8+ repertoires were used to assign a CD4 or CD8 phenotype to each responding clone. TCRdb redid the processing of the public reads, applying fastp at Q25 and MiXCR, and retained in-frame beta chains. Entries are consolidated by CDR3 protein sequence, retaining the most common genes and DNA. The V and J calls here are based on TCRdb, not the publication. Across this sample there are about 250,000 distinct CDR3 sequences, with approximately 15% seen only once. The ten largest clones represent 2% to 2.5% of the sample.

The germline V gene provides CDR1 MNHEY and CDR2 SVGAGI. The trim is 7 bases for V and 1 base for J, with a gap of 11 bases between the germline ends. The CDR3 starts with the cysteine, ends with the phenylalanine, and has 14 residues. Here the CDR3 DNA is all that survives: 42 bases in frame from base 1. Ten or more counts support this clonotype. This receptor's antigen is unknown. Within one base of it there is no much larger clone, and no base qualities were kept. The chain is made from TRBV6-5 and TRBJ2-1; no D gene call is confident. The sequenced material came from PBMCs or a T cell subset sorted from them (not recorded which). The sequence derives from an adult woman who had mild COVID-19 (a few samples of this study predate the infection). The sample titles of this study are shuffled in the database, so cell type and time point are left out; the donor was told from shared clones. The CDR3 protein is CASKGRNSYNEQFF. The nucleotide sequence reads TGTGCCAGCAAAGGACGAAATTCCTACAATGAGCAGTTCTTC.